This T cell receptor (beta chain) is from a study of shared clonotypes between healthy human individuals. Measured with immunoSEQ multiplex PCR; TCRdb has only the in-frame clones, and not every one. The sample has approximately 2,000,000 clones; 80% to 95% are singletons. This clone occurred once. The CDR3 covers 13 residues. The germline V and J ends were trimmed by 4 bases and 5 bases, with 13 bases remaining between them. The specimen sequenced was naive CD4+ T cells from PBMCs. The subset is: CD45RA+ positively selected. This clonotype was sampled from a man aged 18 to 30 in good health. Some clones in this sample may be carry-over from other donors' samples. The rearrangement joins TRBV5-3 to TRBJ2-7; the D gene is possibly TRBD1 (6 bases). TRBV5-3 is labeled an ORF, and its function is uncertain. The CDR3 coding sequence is TGTGCCAGAAGCGGGGTGGGGGCCCACGAGCAGTACTTC. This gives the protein CARSGVGAHEQYF.